The present entry profiles one T cell receptor beta chain with its context. Its antigen is unknown. Base quality data are lacking; no much larger clone is found one base away. This record comes from a study of PD-L1 blockade in urothelial cancer (dated by TCRdb to about 2017). Describing the broader study: Every patient began therapy at some point between 2014 and 2015 and was given atezolizumab 1,200 mg intravenously every 3 weeks. About 85% of the 29 patients were males with bladder-origin urothelial cancer, and about 60% of the 29 reported a prior smoking history. Patients had an ECOG performance status of 0 or 1 and had received between 0 and 3 prior chemotherapy regimens. Blood samples were analyzed 3 weeks after the start of treatment (second dose) and 6 weeks after the start of treatment. Blood samples gave median yields of about 150,000 T cells and over 80,000 unique TCRs, along with a median clonality of 0.080. Somatic, immune and clinical correlates of response to PD-L1 blockade with atezolizumab in urothelial cancer were the focus of an exploratory multi-omic analysis. TCR sequencing covered pretreatment tumor samples and matched, serially collected peripheral blood taken before and after atezolizumab treatment. Durable clinical benefit meant progression-free survival longer than 6 months, and TCR features were also tested against progression-free and overall survival. In the same patients, pretreatment tumors underwent whole exome sequencing and RNA sequencing in addition to TCR sequencing. Durable clinical benefit was achieved by nine patients but not by the remaining 20. Pretreatment blood TCR-seq was available for about 27 patients, at least one posttreatment blood collection was obtained for roughly 24 patients, and tumor TCR-seq was available for roughly 24 patients. Overall results and qualifications from the work: Because the sample size was small (n ≈ 29) and many of the analyses were exploratory, the results are meant to be hypothesis-generating. Greater expansion of tumor-associated TCR clones in peripheral blood 3 weeks after the start of treatment was observed in patients with durable benefit (n of about 24, p = 0.022). A pretreatment peripheral blood TCR clonality below the median was linked to improved progression-free and overall survival.

In the paper's terms, the time point label means: pretreatment peripheral blood. A total of 25 to 35 patients with locally advanced or metastatic urothelial carcinoma, treated at Memorial Sloan Kettering on a trial protocol, made up the cohort. Peripheral blood mononuclear cells were collected pretreatment and during treatment, at between 1 and 8 total time points per patient. The Qiagen DNeasy Blood extraction kit was used to purify genomic DNA from total PBMCs and tumor samples. Collected pretreatment and during treatment, PBMCs were isolated and stored as previously described. Spanning cysteine to phenylalanine, the CDR3 consists of 13 amino acids. The DNA shown is the 39-base CDR3, in frame from base 1. Via the germline V gene, CDR1 is MDHEN and CDR2 SYDVKM. V loses 9 bases at its end and J loses 1 base; junction bases beyond the gene matches: 5. Synthetic TCR analog templates were spiked into each PCR so that absolute template abundance could be estimated from read counts. Using the immunoSEQ assay, TCRbeta CDR3 regions were amplified from genomic DNA with bias-controlled V and J gene primers. Sequencing of rearranged TCRbeta segments was done at approximately 20X coverage. On the authors' methods: Clustering was used to correct sequencing errors, and CDR3s were annotated against IMGT so that V, D and J genes could be assigned. Only productive TCRbeta rearrangements were used in downstream analyses, excluding out-of-frame or stop-codon sequences. Clonality was computed as one minus Shannon entropy normalized by the log of the number of unique productive sequences. Clones differing between time points or between blood and tumor were identified by Fisher's exact test with Benjamini-Hochberg correction at adjusted p below 0.01. TCRdb took this table from immuneACCESS and kept in-frame rearrangements with V and J called. Such tables lack part of the clones; where checked against another copy, unresolved V genes explain under half of the gap, and the rest is unexplained. D and trimming were read from the DNA, whereas the V and J calls and clone size are those reported in that table. The sample records tens of thousands of clones, roughly four fifths of which are singletons. In total, the top ten clones hold 6.8% of the sample.

The receptor was isolated from a man in his 60s with urothelial cancer. Rearrangement joined TRBV28 to TRBJ2-7, with 8 bases in between that match TRBD1. The material was PBMCs, obtained around atezolizumab (anti-PD-L1) treatment. The CDR3 protein sequence reads: CASTRDRSYEQYF. The DNA sequence is given as TGTGCCAGTACGCGGGACAGGTCCTACGAGCAGTACTTC.